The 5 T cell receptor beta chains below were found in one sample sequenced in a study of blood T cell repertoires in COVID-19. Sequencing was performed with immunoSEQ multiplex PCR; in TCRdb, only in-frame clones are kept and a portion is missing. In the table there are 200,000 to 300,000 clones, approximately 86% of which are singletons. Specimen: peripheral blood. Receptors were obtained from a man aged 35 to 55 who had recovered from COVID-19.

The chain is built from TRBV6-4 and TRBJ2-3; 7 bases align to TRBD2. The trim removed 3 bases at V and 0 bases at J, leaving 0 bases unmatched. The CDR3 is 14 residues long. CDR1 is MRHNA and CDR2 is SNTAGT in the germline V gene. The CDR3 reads CASSERGSTDTQYF. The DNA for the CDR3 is TGTGCCAGCAGTGAGCGGGGGAGCACAGATACGCAGTATTTT.

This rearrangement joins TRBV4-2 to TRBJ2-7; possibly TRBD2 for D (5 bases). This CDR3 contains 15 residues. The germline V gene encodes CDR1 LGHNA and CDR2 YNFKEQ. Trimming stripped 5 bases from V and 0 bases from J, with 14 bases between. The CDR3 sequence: CASSEAPSSSYEQYF. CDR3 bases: TGTGCCAGCAGCGAAGCCCCTAGCTCCTCCTACGAGCAGTACTTC.

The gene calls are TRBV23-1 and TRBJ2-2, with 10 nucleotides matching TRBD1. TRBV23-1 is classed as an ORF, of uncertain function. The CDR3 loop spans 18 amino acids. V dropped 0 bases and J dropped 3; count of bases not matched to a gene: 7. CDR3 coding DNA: TGCGCCAGCAGTCAATCTAAGATGGGACAGGGGTACACCGGGGAGCTGTTTTTT. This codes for CASSQSKMGQGYTGELFF.

CDR3 in DNA: TGTGCCAGCAGCGTAGACCGGACTAGCGGGACTTACAATGAGCAGTTCTTC. Translating it yields CASSVDRTSGTYNEQFF. The chain joins TRBV9 to TRBJ2-1, with 12 bases identical to TRBD2. V lost 0 bases to trimming and J lost 4 bases; unmatched junction nucleotides: 5. This CDR3 region has 17 residues. From germline, CDR1 is SGDLS and CDR2 YYNGEE.

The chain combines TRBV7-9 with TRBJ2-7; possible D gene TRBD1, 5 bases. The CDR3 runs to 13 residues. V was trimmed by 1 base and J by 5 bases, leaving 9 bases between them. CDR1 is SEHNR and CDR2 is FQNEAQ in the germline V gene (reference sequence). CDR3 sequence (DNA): TGTGCCAGCAGCTTAGGGGGCCCCCACGAGCAGTACTTC. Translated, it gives CASSLGGPHEQYF.